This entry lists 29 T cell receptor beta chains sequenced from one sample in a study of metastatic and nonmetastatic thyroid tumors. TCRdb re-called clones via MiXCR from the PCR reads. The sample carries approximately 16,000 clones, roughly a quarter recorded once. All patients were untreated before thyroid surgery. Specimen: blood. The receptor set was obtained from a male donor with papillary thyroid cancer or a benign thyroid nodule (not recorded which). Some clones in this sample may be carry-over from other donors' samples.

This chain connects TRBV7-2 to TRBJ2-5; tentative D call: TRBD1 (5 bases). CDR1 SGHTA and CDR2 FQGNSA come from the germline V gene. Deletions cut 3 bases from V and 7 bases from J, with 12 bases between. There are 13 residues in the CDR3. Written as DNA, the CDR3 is TGTGCCAGCAGCTTTGACAGAGGTTGGACCCAGTACTTC. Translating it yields CASSFDRGWTQYF. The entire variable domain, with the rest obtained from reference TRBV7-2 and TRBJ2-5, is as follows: GAGVSQSPSNKVTEKGKDVELRCDPISGHTALYWYRQSLGQGLEFLIYFQGNSAPDKSGLPSDRFSAERTGGSVSTLTIQRTQQEDSAVYLCASSFDRGWTQYFGPGTRLLVL.

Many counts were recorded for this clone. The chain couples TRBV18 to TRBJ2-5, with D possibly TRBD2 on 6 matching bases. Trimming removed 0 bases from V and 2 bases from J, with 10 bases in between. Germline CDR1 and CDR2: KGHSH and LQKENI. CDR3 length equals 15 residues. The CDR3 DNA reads TGTGCCAGCTCACCACCTCAGCGGGCACAAGAGACCCAGTACTTC. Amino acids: CASSPPQRAQETQYF.

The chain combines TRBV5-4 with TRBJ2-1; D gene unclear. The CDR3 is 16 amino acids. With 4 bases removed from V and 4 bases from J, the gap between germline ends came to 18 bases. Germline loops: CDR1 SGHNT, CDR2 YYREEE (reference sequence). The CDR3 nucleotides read TGTGCCAGCAGCATGGAACGGCAGCTCGGTTACAATGAGCAGTTCTTC. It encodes CASSMERQLGYNEQFF.

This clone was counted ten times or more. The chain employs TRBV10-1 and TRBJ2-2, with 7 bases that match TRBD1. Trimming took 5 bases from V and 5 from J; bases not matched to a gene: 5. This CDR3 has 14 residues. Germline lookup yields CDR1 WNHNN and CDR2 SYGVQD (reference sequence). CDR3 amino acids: CASSPTGVTGELFF. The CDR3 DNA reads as TGCGCCAGCAGTCCAACAGGGGTAACCGGGGAGCTGTTTTTT.

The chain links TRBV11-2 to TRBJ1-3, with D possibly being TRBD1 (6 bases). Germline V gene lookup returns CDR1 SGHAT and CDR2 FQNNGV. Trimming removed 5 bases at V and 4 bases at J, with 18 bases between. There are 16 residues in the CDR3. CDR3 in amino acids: CASSPKIGGRGNTIYF. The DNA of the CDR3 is TGTGCCAGCAGCCCAAAAATCGGGGGCCGAGGAAACACCATATATTTT.

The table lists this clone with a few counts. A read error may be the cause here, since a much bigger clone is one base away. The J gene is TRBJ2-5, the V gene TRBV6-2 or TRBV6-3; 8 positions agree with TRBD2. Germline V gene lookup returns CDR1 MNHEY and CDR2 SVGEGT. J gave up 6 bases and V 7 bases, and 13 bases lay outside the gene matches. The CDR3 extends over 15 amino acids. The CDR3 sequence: CASKLIGGAGKTQYF. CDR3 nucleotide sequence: TGTGCCAGCAAGTTAATCGGGGGGGCCGGGAAGACCCAGTACTTC.

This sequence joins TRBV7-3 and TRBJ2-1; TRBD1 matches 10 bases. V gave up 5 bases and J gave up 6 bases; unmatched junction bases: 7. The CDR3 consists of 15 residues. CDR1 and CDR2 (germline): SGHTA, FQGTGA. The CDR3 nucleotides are TGTGCCAGCAGCACCGGGACAGGGGTGATCAATGAGCAGTTCTTC. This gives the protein CASSTGTGVINEQFF.

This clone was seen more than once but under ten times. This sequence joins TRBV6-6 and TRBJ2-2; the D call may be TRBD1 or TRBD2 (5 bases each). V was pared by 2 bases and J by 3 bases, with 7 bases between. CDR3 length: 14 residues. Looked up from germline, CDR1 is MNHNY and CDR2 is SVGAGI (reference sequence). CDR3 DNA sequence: TGTGCCAGCAGTTACGGGGACGACACCGGGGAGCTGTTTTTT. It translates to CASSYGDDTGELFF.

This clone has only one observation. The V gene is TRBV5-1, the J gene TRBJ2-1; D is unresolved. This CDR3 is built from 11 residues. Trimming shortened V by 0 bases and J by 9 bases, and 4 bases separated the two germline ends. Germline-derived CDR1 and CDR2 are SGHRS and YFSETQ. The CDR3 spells CASSLDSEQFF. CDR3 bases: TGCGCCAGCAGCTTGGACAGTGAGCAGTTCTTC.

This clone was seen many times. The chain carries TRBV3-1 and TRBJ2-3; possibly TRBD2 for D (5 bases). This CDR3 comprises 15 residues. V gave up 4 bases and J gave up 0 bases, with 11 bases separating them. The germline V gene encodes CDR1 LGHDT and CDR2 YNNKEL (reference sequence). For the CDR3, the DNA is TGTGCCAGCAGCCCCACTAGGACTAGCACAGATACGCAGTATTTT. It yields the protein CASSPTRTSTDTQYF.

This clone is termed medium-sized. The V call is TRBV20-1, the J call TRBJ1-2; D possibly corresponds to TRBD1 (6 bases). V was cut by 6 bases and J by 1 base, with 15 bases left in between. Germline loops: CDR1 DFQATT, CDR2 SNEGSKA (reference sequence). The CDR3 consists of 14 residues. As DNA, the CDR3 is TGCAGTGCCCATCCGGGACAACTTAACTATGGCTACACCTTC. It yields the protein CSAHPGQLNYGYTF.

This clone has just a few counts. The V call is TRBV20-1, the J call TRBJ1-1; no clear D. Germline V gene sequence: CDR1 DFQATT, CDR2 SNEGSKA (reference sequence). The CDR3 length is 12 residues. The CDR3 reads CRPQTANTEAFF. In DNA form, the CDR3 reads TGCAGACCTCAGACGGCGAACACTGAAGCTTTCTTT.

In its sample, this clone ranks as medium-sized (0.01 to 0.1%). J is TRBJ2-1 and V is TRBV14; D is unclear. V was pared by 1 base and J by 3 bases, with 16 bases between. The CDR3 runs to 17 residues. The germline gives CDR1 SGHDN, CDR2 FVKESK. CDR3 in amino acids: CASSQVSLSALYNEQFF. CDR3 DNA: TGTGCCAGCAGCCAAGTTAGTCTCTCGGCCCTCTACAATGAGCAGTTCTTC.

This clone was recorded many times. The chain's CDR3 is CASSHPREGLAGFGGETQYF. In DNA, the CDR3 is TGTGCCAGCAGCCATCCTAGAGAGGGACTAGCGGGGTTTGGTGGAGAGACCCAGTACTTC. This rearrangement joins TRBV3-1 to TRBJ2-5; 13 bases line up with TRBD2. This CDR3 is 20 amino acids long. The V segment lost 3 bases and the J segment 4 bases; nucleotides outside the gene matches: 17. Germline lookup yields CDR1 LGHDT and CDR2 YNNKEL (reference sequence).

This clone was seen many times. Here the CDR3 reads CASSFSVPRDRGLGEQFF. The CDR3, as DNA: TGTGCCAGCAGCTTCTCGGTACCCCGGGACAGGGGACTTGGAGAGCAGTTCTTC. V gene TRBV5-5 combines with J gene TRBJ2-1; 10 nucleotides agree with TRBD1. Trimming cost V 2 bases and J 10 bases; bases outside gene matches: 18. This CDR3 is 18 amino acids long. The germline gives CDR1 SGHKS, CDR2 YYEKEE (reference sequence).

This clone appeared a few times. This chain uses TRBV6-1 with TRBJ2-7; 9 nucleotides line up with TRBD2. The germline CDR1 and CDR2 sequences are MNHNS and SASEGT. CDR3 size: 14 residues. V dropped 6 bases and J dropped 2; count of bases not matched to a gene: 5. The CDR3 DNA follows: TGTGCCAGCAGGATGGCTAGCGGGACCTACGAGCAGTACTTC. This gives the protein CASRMASGTYEQYF.

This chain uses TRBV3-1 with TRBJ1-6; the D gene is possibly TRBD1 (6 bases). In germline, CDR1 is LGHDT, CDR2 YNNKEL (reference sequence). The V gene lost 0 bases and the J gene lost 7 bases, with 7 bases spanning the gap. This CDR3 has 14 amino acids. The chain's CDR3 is CASSQDRGNSPLHF. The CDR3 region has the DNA TGTGCCAGCAGCCAAGACAGGGGAAATTCACCCCTCCACTTT.

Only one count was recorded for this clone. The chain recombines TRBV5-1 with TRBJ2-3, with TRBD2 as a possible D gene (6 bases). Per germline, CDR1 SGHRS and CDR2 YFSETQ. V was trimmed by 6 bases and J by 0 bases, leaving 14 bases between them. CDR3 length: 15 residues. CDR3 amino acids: CASTSIRGSTDTQYF. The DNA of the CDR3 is TGCGCCAGCACCAGTATCCGGGGGAGCACAGATACGCAGTATTTT.

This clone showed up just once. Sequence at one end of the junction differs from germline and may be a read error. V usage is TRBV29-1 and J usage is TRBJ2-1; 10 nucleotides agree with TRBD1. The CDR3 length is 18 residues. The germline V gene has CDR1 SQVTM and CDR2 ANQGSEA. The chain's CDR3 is CSVEVPMDRGDQYNEQFF. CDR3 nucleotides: TGCAGCGTCGAAGTACCGATGGACAGGGGGGATCAATACAATGAGCAGTTCTTC.

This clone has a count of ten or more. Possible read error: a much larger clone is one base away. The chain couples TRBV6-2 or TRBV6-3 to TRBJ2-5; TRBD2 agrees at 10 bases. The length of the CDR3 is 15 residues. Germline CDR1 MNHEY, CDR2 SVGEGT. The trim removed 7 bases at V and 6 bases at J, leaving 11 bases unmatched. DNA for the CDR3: TGTGCCAGCAAGTTAAGCGGGGGGGCCGGGAAGACCCAGTACTTC. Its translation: CASKLSGGAGKTQYF.

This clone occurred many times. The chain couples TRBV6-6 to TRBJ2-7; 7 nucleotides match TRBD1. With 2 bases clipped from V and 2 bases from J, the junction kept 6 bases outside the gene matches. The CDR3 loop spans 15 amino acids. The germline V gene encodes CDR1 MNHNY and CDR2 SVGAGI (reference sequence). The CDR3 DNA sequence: TGTGCCAGCAGTTACGAAGCAGGGACAGCCTACGAGCAGTACTTC. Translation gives CASSYEAGTAYEQYF.

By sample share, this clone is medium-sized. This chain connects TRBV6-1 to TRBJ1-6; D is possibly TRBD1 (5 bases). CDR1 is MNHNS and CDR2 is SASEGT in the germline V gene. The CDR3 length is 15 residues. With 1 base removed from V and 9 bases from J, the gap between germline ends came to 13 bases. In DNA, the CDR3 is TGTGCCAGCAGTGAAGTGACAGAAGGTAGTTCACCCCTCCACTTT. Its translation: CASSEVTEGSSPLHF.

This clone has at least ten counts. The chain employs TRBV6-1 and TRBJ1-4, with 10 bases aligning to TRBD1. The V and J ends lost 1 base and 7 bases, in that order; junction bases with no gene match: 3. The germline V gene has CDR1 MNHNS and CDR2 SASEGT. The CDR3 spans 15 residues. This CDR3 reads CASSEGTGGSEKLFF. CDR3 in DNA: TGTGCCAGCAGTGAAGGGACAGGGGGAAGTGAAAAACTGTTTTTT.

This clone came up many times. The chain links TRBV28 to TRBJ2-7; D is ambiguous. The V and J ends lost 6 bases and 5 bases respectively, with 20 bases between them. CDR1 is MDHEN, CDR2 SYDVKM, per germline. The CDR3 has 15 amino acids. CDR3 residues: CASRPPGRVSNEQYF. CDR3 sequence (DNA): TGTGCCAGCAGGCCTCCAGGACGAGTAAGCAACGAGCAGTACTTC.

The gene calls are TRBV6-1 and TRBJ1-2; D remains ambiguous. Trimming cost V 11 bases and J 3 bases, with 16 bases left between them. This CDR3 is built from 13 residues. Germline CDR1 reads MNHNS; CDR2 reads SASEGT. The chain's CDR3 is CAARPGSDYGYTF. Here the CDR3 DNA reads TGTGCCGCCCGCCCCGGGAGCGACTATGGCTACACCTTC.

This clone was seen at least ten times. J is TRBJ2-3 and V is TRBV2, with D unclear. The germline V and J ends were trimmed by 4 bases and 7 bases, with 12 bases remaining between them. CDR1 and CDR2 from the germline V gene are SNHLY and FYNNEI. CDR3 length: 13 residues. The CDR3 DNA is TGTGCCAGCAGTGTGTCATTGGGGTATACGCAGTATTTT. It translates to CASSVSLGYTQYF. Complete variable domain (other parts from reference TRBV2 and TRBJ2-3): EPEVTQTPSHQVTQMGQEVILRCVPISNHLYFYWYRQILGQKVEFLVSFYNNEISEKSEIFDDQFSVERPDGSNFTLKIRSTKLEDSAMYFCASSVSLGYTQYFGPGTRLTVL.

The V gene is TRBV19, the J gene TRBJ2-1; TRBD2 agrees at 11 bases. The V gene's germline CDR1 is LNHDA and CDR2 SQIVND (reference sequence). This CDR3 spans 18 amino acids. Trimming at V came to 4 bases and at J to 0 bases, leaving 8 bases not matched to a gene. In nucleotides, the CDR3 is TGTGCCAGTAGTAAGCTAGCGGGAGGCTCCTACTCCTACAATGAGCAGTTCTTC. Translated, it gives CASSKLAGGSYSYNEQFF. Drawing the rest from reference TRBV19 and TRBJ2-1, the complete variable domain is DGGITQSPKYLFRKEGQNVTLSCEQNLNHDAMYWYRQDPGQGLRLIYYSQIVNDFQKGDIAEGYSVSREKKESFPLTVTSAQKNPTAFYLCASSKLAGGSYSYNEQFFGPGTRLTVL.

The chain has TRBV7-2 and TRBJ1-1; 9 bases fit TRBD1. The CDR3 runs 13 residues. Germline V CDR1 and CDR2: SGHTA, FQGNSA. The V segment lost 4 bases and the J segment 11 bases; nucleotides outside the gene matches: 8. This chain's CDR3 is CASSWGQGFSAFF. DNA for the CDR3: TGTGCCAGCAGCTGGGGACAGGGTTTTTCGGCTTTCTTT.

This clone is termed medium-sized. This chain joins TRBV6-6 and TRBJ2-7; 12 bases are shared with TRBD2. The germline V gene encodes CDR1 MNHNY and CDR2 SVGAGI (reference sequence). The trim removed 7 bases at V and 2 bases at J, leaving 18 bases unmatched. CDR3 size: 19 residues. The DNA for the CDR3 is TGTGCCAGCACAAACCGACGGGCCCGCCTAGCGGGGGGGGCCTACGAGCAGTACTTC. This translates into CASTNRRARLAGGAYEQYF.